The 4 T cell receptor beta chains in this list originate from one sample, sequenced in a study of T-cell reconstitution after alpha-beta-depleted transplantation in children. Preparing the TCRbeta library involved the use of unique molecular identifiers. One entry per CDR3 protein, called by TCRdb with MiXCR from the PCR reads. There are 300,000 to 350,000 distinct CDR3 sequences in the sample; roughly 25% occur only once, and approximately 9.9% lies in the top ten. The material was PBMCs, mostly from graft donor cells, obtained 180 days after TCRalphabeta/CD19-depleted stem cell transplant. These receptors were obtained from a male patient younger than 18 who had a stem cell transplant for acute lymphoblastic leukemia, so the T cells may come from the graft donor.

J is TRBJ1-1 and V is TRBV20-1; 10 nucleotides match TRBD1. CDR1 is DFQATT, CDR2 SNEGSKA, per germline (reference sequence). The CDR3 sequence is 14 residues long. The trim removed 6 bases at V and 4 bases at J, leaving 8 bases unmatched. The DNA of the CDR3 is TGCAGTGCAAGACAGGGGGCGTCCGTCACTGAAGCTTTCTTT. It yields the protein CSARQGASVTEAFF.

This clonotype was counted a few times. V usage is TRBV20-1 and J usage is TRBJ2-5; perhaps TRBD2 as D (5 bases). The V and J ends lost 4 bases and 6 bases respectively, with 21 bases between them. Germline V gene data show CDR1 as DFQATT and CDR2 as SNEGSKA (reference sequence). The CDR3 runs 15 residues. The CDR3 here is CSANALVGSGKTQYF. Written as DNA, the CDR3 is TGCAGTGCTAACGCATTGGTAGGGTCCGGGAAGACCCAGTACTTC.

This CDR3 reads CASSYLSGVSYEQYF. CDR3 nucleotide sequence: TGTGCCAGCAGTTACCTTAGCGGGGTCTCCTACGAGCAGTACTTC. V is TRBV6-5 and J is TRBJ2-7; 8 bases line up with TRBD2. J lost 0 bases, V lost 2 bases, and 3 bases had no gene match. The CDR3 length is 15 residues. From germline, CDR1 is MNHEY and CDR2 SVGAGI.

This clonotype showed up just a few times. The chain recombines TRBV18 with TRBJ1-2; D is possibly TRBD1 (5 bases). Trimming removed 4 bases from V and 6 bases from J, with 12 bases in between. The CDR3 covers 13 residues. The germline CDR1 and CDR2 sequences are KGHSH and LQKENI. CDR3 in amino acids: CASSLRATDGYTF. CDR3 bases: TGTGCCAGCTCACTCAGGGCGACCGATGGCTACACCTTC.